This note documents a single TCR beta chain sequence. This clonotype was seen more than once but under ten times. The clone's antigen remains unknown. Base qualities were left out, and no much larger clone turns up one base away. In the ophthalmopathy patients, disease was moderately to severely active, with a Clinical Activity Score of 3 or more, a NOSPECS grade of 4 or more, and a duration of less than 3 months. Exclusion was applied to patients with uncontrolled infections, other autoimmune diseases, pregnancy or lactation. Diagnoses were based on clinical symptoms, serum thyroxine and TRAb, thyroid ultrasound and orbital computed tomography. PBMCs were isolated from 8 to 10 ml of fresh peripheral blood by Ficoll-Paque density gradient centrifugation. Total RNA was extracted with Trizol reagent, and quality was checked on an Agilent 2100 Bioanalyzer. The TCR beta CDR3 regions were amplified from the RNA transcripts. The first round of RT-PCR for the TCR CDR3 was performed with the HTBI primer set and the Qiagen OneStep RT-PCR kit. The libraries were constructed in a second round of multiplex PCR and then size-selected and purified. Sequencing of the libraries was done on an Illumina HiSeq2000 using paired-end 100 bp reads. Regarding the original processing steps: SOAPnuke was used to process the raw data, throwing out any read that contained adapters or uncalled bases, had a mean Phred below 15, or lacked an exact constant-primer or identifier match. High-quality paired reads were merged with COPE v1.2.5, and unique nucleotide sequences were defined as clonotypes. Clonotypes were aligned to IMGT TRBV, TRBD and TRBJ reference segments using MiTCR v1.1. Only V-J combinations with frequency above 0.0001, covering 99% to 99.2% of repertoires, were analysed. The TCS score was defined as F50 (clonal expansion) divided by E x V (chaos), with BLOSUM62-based TCRdist calculated between CDR3 peptides within each V-J. Welch's t-statistics and random forest reduced around 510 V-J features to 10 to 15, which were used in a naive Bayes classifier (R e1071). TCRdb reran the public reads through fastp at Q25 and MiXCR, keeping productive beta chains. Rows merge per CDR3 protein into single entries with the most common DNA and genes. TCRdb's processing, not the authors' own work, is the source of the V and J calls. This sample is represented by approximately 570,000 distinct CDR3 sequences; just under 20% of them were singletons. The ten largest clones represent about 50% of the sample.

These data are taken from a study of T cells in Graves' hyperthyroidism and ophthalmopathy (dated by TCRdb to between 2018 and 2020). Context from the whole study: Peripheral blood samples were taken at initial diagnosis, before any treatment was given. The paper reports TCR Vbeta CDR3 sequencing of approximately 130 peripheral blood samples: 40 or so ophthalmopathy, about 75 hyperthyroidism and around 17 progressor patients. A discovery cohort of around 98 patients, about 40 with Graves' ophthalmopathy and 57 with stable Graves' hyperthyroidism, was used to find distinguishing TCR V-J signatures. In addition, the study compared T-cell repertoires in thyroid tissue and in blood from about 6 Graves' hyperthyroidism patients. After sampling, hyperthyroidism patients received methimazole starting at 30 mg daily, and ophthalmopathy patients received high-dose intravenous methylprednisolone. The 100 or so discovery patients were randomly split 7:3 into training and test sets. Whether ophthalmopathy could be predicted prospectively was tested in an independent validation cohort made up of approximately 19 hyperthyroidism patients plus 17 patients who later progressed to ophthalmopathy. The full study reports these points: In validation, progression to ophthalmopathy was predicted by the model with approximately 67% sensitivity and under 85% specificity, a median of approximately 6.5 months before onset. In cross-validation, a model built on a 13 V-J signature told ophthalmopathy apart from stable hyperthyroidism with approximately 91% sensitivity and about 81% specificity, and in testing the same model reached 80%/75%. No statistical method was used to set the sample size in advance, and investigators knew the group allocation. Most expanded thyroid clonotypes (frequency above 0.001) were also found in blood, which suggests that blood repertoires may mirror thyroid immune responses.

Its CDR3 holds 13 amino acids, cysteine through phenylalanine. Only CDR3 DNA is held: 39 bases, read in frame from base 1. V and J are truncated by 9 bases and 0 bases respectively, leaving an intervening sequence of 11 bases. Via the germline V gene (reference sequence), CDR1 is MNHEY and CDR2 SMNVEV. Here the chain combines TRBV27 and TRBJ1-2; no D gene is confidently identified. The origin of this receptor is a man between 35 and 55 years old with Graves' ophthalmopathy. The sequenced material came from blood. The DNA sequence is as follows: TGTGCCAGTGCCCCCCGGTCTAACTATGGCTACACCTTC. It codes for CASAPRSNYGYTF.